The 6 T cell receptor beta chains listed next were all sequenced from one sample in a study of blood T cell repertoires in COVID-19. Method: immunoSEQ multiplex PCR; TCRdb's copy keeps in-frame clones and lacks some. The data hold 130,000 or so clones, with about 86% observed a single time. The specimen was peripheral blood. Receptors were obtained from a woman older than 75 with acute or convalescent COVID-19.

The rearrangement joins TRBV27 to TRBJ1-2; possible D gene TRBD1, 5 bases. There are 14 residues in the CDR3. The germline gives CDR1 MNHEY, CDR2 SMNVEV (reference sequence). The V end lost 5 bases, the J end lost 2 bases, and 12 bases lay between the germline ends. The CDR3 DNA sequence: TGTGCCAGCAGTGCCTTGGGGCGCAACTATGGCTACACCTTC. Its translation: CASSALGRNYGYTF.

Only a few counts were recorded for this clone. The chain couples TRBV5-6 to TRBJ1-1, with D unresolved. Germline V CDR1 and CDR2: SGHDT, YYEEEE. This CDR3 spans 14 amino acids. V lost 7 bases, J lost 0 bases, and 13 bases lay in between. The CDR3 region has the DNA TGTGCCAGCTTCCGGAGGCTTATGAACACTGAAGCTTTCTTT. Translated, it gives CASFRRLMNTEAFF.

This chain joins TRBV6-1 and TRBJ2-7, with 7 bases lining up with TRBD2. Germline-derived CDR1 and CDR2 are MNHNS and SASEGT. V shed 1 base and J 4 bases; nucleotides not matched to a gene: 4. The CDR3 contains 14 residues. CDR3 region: CASSEVGGVYEQYF. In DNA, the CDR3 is TGTGCCAGCAGTGAAGTGGGAGGGGTTTACGAGCAGTACTTC.

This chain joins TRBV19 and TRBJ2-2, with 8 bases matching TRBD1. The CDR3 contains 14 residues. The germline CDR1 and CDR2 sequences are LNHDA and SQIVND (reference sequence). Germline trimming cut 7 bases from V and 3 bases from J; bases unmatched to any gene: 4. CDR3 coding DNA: TGTGCCAGTACCCAGACAGGGGACACCGGGGAGCTGTTTTTT. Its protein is CASTQTGDTGELFF.

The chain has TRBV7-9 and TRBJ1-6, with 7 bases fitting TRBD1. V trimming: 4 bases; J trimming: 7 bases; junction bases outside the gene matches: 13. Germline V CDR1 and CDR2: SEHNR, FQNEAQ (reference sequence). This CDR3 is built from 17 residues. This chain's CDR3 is CASSSLRQQGWNSPLHF. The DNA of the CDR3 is TGTGCCAGCAGCTCCCTTAGGCAACAGGGGTGGAATTCACCCCTCCACTTT.

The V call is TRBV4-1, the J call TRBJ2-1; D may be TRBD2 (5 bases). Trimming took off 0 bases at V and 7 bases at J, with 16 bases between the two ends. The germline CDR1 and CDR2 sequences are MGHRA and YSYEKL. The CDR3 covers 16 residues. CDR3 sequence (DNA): TGCGCCAGCAGCCAAGATGAGGGTTTGCTTCATAATGAGCAGTTCTTC. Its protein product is CASSQDEGLLHNEQFF.